These 12 T cell receptor beta chains originate from one sample sequenced in a study of blood T cell repertoires in COVID-19. Profiling relied on immunoSEQ multiplex PCR, and the TCRdb table lists in-frame clones only, not all of them. The sample consists of about 400,000 clones, around nine tenths of them appearing once. Sequenced material: PBMCs or T cells enriched from blood (not recorded which). The receptors originated from a woman aged 25 to 39 with acute COVID-19.

The rearrangement uses TRBV29-1 and TRBJ2-3, with D possibly being TRBD1 (5 bases). The CDR3 runs 13 residues. Germline CDR1 is SQVTM and CDR2 is ANQGSEA. Trimming removed 6 bases from V and 2 bases from J, with 12 bases in between. In DNA form, the CDR3 reads TGCAGCGTAAAACAGGTGTTCACAGATACGCAGTATTTT. Translated: CSVKQVFTDTQYF.

This clone was detected once. The chain recombines TRBV10-3 with TRBJ1-5; D uncertain. V shed 3 bases and J shed 5 bases, with 11 bases lying between them. The germline V gene encodes CDR1 ENHRY and CDR2 SYGVKD. The CDR3 loop spans 14 amino acids. The chain's CDR3 is CAISERAMDQPQHF. DNA for the CDR3: TGTGCCATCAGTGAAAGAGCGATGGATCAGCCCCAGCATTTT.

The chain employs TRBV19 and TRBJ1-6; D is perhaps TRBD1 (6 bases). Germline V gene lookup returns CDR1 LNHDA and CDR2 SQIVND (reference sequence). Trimming took off 2 bases at V and 7 bases at J, with 18 bases between the two ends. This CDR3 contains 17 residues. CDR3 region: CASSITGRSRGNSPLHF. The CDR3, as DNA: TGTGCCAGTAGTATAACTGGGCGCAGTAGGGGGAATTCACCCCTCCACTTT.

The chain uses TRBV18 and TRBJ2-7, with 7 bases matching TRBD2. Losses at the gene ends were 3 bases for V and 5 bases for J; bases not matched to a gene: 4. The CDR3 is 13 amino acids. CDR1 is KGHSH, CDR2 LQKENI, per germline. In nucleotides, the CDR3 is TGTGCCAGCTCACCTTCCCGGGGGGACGAGCAGTACTTC. This translates into CASSPSRGDEQYF.

The chain carries TRBV18 and TRBJ1-1, with D unclear. V lost 4 bases and J 0 bases, leaving 9 bases between the germline ends. The CDR3 spans 14 residues. Germline CDR1 reads KGHSH; CDR2 reads LQKENI. The CDR3 region is CASSLSVMNTEAFF. The CDR3 DNA reads as TGTGCCAGCTCACTGTCAGTCATGAACACTGAAGCTTTCTTT. Drawing the rest from reference TRBV18 and TRBJ1-1, the complete variable domain is NAGVMQNPRHLVRRRGQEARLRCSPMKGHSHVYWYRQLPEEGLKFMVYLQKENIIDESGMPKERFSAEFPKEGPSILRIQQVVRGDSAAYFCASSLSVMNTEAFFGQGTRLTVV.

This clone was found once. The V and J genes are TRBV5-6 and TRBJ2-3; the D gene is possibly TRBD1 (6 bases). Germline assignment: CDR1 SGHDT and CDR2 YYEEEE. This CDR3 has 14 amino acids. The V end was cut by 4 bases, the J end by 3 bases, with 12 bases between. As DNA, the CDR3 is TGTGCCAGCAGCACCCCCACAGGGACAGATACGCAGTATTTT. Its protein product is CASSTPTGTDTQYF.

The rearrangement links TRBV7-2 to TRBJ2-7; D is undetermined. Germline-derived CDR1 and CDR2 are SGHTA and FQGNSA. V was cut by 1 base and J by 2 bases, with 6 bases left in between. The CDR3 is made up of 13 amino acids. In nucleotides, the CDR3 is TGTGCCAGCAGCTTAGGAATAGCCTACGAGCAGTACTTC. It codes for CASSLGIAYEQYF.

This chain connects TRBV7-9 to TRBJ1-1, with a possible D match to TRBD1 (5 bases). Trimming left V 6 bases short and J 1 base short, with 12 bases between. The CDR3 length is 14 residues. Germline V gene sequence: CDR1 SEHNR, CDR2 FQNEAQ (reference sequence). The CDR3 spells CASSWGRGNTEAFF. DNA for the CDR3: TGTGCCAGCAGTTGGGGGAGGGGGAACACTGAAGCTTTCTTT.

The chain links TRBV30 to TRBJ2-7; 7 bases are shared with TRBD2. Losses at the gene ends were 3 bases for V and 5 bases for J; bases not matched to a gene: 7. In germline, CDR1 is GTSNPN, CDR2 SVGIG (reference sequence). CDR3 length: 13 amino acids. CDR3 sequence reads: CAWRGLGEDEQYF. The CDR3 DNA follows: TGTGCCTGGAGAGGACTAGGAGAAGACGAGCAGTACTTC.

The chain combines TRBV28 with TRBJ1-2; 7 bases match TRBD1. The CDR3 contains 14 residues. Trimming cost V 5 bases and J 3 bases; bases outside gene matches: 6. Germline values: CDR1 MDHEN, CDR2 SYDVKM. For the CDR3, the DNA is TGTGCCAGCAGTCCTAAGGGACAGTACTATGGCTACACCTTC. It specifies CASSPKGQYYGYTF.

There are a few counts of this clone. The chain couples TRBV7-9 to TRBJ1-1; tentatively, D is TRBD1 (6 bases). CDR1 and CDR2 from the germline V gene are SEHNR and FQNEAQ (reference sequence). Deletions cut 5 bases from V and 1 base from J, with 17 bases between. CDR3 length: 16 amino acids. CDR3 loop: CASSLNEDSPNTEAFF. The CDR3 DNA sequence: TGTGCCAGCAGCCTGAATGAGGACAGCCCGAACACTGAAGCTTTCTTT.

A single count supports this clone. The chain carries TRBV5-1 and TRBJ2-7; TRBD1 matches at 10 bases. This CDR3 has 14 amino acids. Germline assignment: CDR1 SGHRS and CDR2 YFSETQ. The V segment lost 1 base and the J segment 3 bases; nucleotides outside the gene matches: 1. In nucleotides, the CDR3 is TGCGCCAGCAGCTTGAGGGACAGGGGCTACGAGCAGTACTTC. Translation gives CASSLRDRGYEQYF.